The clone carrying this TCR beta chain was seen more than once but under ten times. The antigen is unknown. With the Oncomine TCR Beta short-read assay, DNA from cultured CD4+ T cells was sequenced. Via MiXCR, TCRdb re-called the PCR reads, giving one row per CDR3 protein. The table lists about 20,000 distinct CDR3 sequences, roughly 70% of them singletons, with about 3.7% in the top ten. This sample is part of a study of vaccination and CD4 T cells after COVID-19. Turning to the study itself: By nasal swab PCR, the convalescent patients were SARS-CoV-2 positive, with 8 or 9 mild cases and one severe. Four females and six males made up the convalescents, with two Hispanic.

Broader study findings: Spike mono-reactive clones accounted for 304 of the 307 vaccine-specific clones found in convalescent patients.

Treatment meaning: roughly 10-day PBMC culture with coronavirus spike peptide pools or control peptides (ViraFEST assay). The origin of this receptor is a human donor who had recovered from COVID-19. Sequences were obtained from CD4+ T cells from blood, cultured in vitro.

CDR3 region: CAWSAQAGQPQHF. The CDR3 coding sequence is TGTGCCTGGAGTGCGCAAGCGGGGCAGCCCCAGCATTTT. The J gene is TRBJ1-5, the V gene TRBV30; D uncertain. The CDR3 spans 13 residues. V was clipped by 1 base and J by 7 bases, with 11 bases between them. Germline V gene data show CDR1 as GTSNPN and CDR2 as SVGIG (reference sequence).